The 17 T cell receptor beta chains in this list originate from one sample, sequenced in a study of technical replicates of blood from a few donors. TCRdb's copy holds only in-frame clones and misses some; the assay was immunoSEQ multiplex PCR. The data contain around 67,000 clones, 86% of them singletons. Sequencing was done on a sample of PBMCs. The origin of the receptors is a human donor in good health. Some clones in this sample may be carry-over from other donors' samples.

V usage is TRBV2 and J usage is TRBJ1-2; D is undetermined. With 3 bases removed from V and 4 bases from J, the gap between germline ends came to 6 bases. The CDR3 extends over 12 amino acids. Germline CDR1 SNHLY, CDR2 FYNNEI. The CDR3 spells CASSDISYGYTF. As DNA, the CDR3 is TGTGCCAGCAGTGATATCAGCTATGGCTACACCTTC.

The J gene is TRBJ1-1, the V gene TRBV6-5; D may be TRBD1 (5 bases). The V end lost 7 bases, the J end lost 4 bases, and 7 bases lay between the germline ends. Germline V CDR1 and CDR2: MNHEY, SVGAGI. The CDR3 loop spans 11 amino acids. In DNA form, the CDR3 reads TGTGCCAGCATGGGGGGCACTGAAGCTTTCTTT. It translates to CASMGGTEAFF.

The chain recombines TRBV21-1 with TRBJ1-4; TRBD1 reflects the table's D call only, with no check against the DNA. TRBV21-1 is listed as a pseudogene. The CDR3 has 15 amino acids. DNA for the CDR3: TGTGCCAGCAGTCAAAAGGCGCAGGGTGACGAAAAACTGTTTTTT. Translating it yields CASSQKAQGDEKLFF.

This rearrangement joins TRBV2 to TRBJ2-4, with a weak D call TRBD1 (5 bases). CDR1 is SNHLY, CDR2 FYNNEI, per germline. The CDR3 extends over 14 amino acids. The germline V and J ends were trimmed by 2 bases and 8 bases, with 13 bases remaining between them. The CDR3 loop reads CASSERAGKDIQYF. The DNA for the CDR3 is TGTGCCAGCAGTGAACGCGCAGGGAAGGACATTCAGTACTTC.

V gene TRBV6-6 combines with J gene TRBJ1-1, with a weak D call TRBD1 (6 bases). CDR3 length: 13 amino acids. Germline values: CDR1 MNHNY, CDR2 SVGAGI (reference sequence). V was shortened by 4 bases and J by 1 base, with 7 bases between the two germline ends. The CDR3 DNA reads as TGTGCCAGCAGTTGGACAGAGAACACTGAAGCTTTCTTT. Translated: CASSWTENTEAFF.

The chain is built from TRBV2 and TRBJ1-2; 10 bases align to TRBD1. CDR1 SNHLY and CDR2 FYNNEI come from the germline V gene. The length of the CDR3 is 15 residues. V was pared by 4 bases and J by 7 bases, with 9 bases of the junction left unmatched. The CDR3 sequence is CASSVSGTGDSGYTF. The DNA for the CDR3 is TGTGCCAGCAGTGTGTCCGGGACAGGGGATAGTGGCTACACCTTC.

This chain connects TRBV29-1 to TRBJ1-2; TRBD1 is a possible D gene (6 bases). Germline loops: CDR1 SQVTM, CDR2 ANQGSEA. The ends were cut back, 6 bases at V and 3 bases at J, with 14 bases in the middle. This CDR3 comprises 13 residues. CDR3 region: CSVGGREYYGYTF. Here the CDR3 DNA reads TGCAGCGTCGGGGGGCGCGAGTACTATGGCTACACCTTC.

The genes are TRBV7-9 and TRBJ1-1; no firm D call. There are 14 residues in the CDR3. Germline assignment: CDR1 SEHNR and CDR2 FQNEAQ (reference sequence). The V and J ends lost 4 bases and 0 bases respectively, with 9 bases between them. CDR3 in amino acids: CASSSTTLNTEAFF. In nucleotides, the CDR3 is TGTGCCAGCAGCTCAACGACACTGAACACTGAAGCTTTCTTT.

V usage is TRBV9 and J usage is TRBJ2-2; D perhaps matches TRBD1 (6 bases). Germline values: CDR1 SGDLS, CDR2 YYNGEE. This CDR3 contains 15 residues. Deletions cut 0 bases from V and 6 bases from J, with 12 bases between. CDR3 sequence reads: CASSVATGYAGELFF. In nucleotides, the CDR3 is TGTGCCAGCAGCGTAGCCACAGGGTATGCCGGGGAGCTGTTTTTT.

The J gene is TRBJ2-4, the V gene TRBV6-6, with a weak D call TRBD1 (6 bases). Germline CDR1 and CDR2: MNHNY and SVGAGI (reference sequence). Trimming left V 6 bases short and J 0 bases short, with 15 bases between. This CDR3 spans 16 amino acids. The CDR3 spells CASSPSTGLAKNIQYF. CDR3 nucleotide sequence: TGTGCCAGCAGCCCCTCGACAGGCCTAGCCAAAAACATTCAGTACTTC.

The CDR3 is CASRPTGGGFQETQYF. The CDR3 DNA sequence: TGTGCCAGTAGACCAACAGGGGGAGGCTTTCAAGAGACCCAGTACTTC. The chain has TRBV19 and TRBJ2-5; TRBD1 aligns across 8 bases. There are 16 residues in the CDR3. V lost 6 bases to trimming and J lost 2 bases; unmatched junction nucleotides: 11. Germline V gene lookup returns CDR1 LNHDA and CDR2 SQIVND (reference sequence).

V gene TRBV19 combines with J gene TRBJ1-3; possibly TRBD1 for D (6 bases). Germline CDR1 and CDR2: LNHDA and SQIVND (reference sequence). V gave up 6 bases and J gave up 0 bases, with 12 bases separating them. This CDR3 comprises 15 residues. This CDR3 is CASRSGANSGNTIYF. In DNA, the CDR3 is TGTGCCAGTAGGTCAGGGGCAAACTCTGGAAACACCATATATTTT. The full variable domain, in which reference TRBV19 and TRBJ1-3 provide the parts outside the CDR3, is DGGITQSPKYLFRKEGQNVTLSCEQNLNHDAMYWYRQDPGQGLRLIYYSQIVNDFQKGDIAEGYSVSREKKESFPLTVTSAQKNPTAFYLCASRSGANSGNTIYFGEGSWLTVV.

The chain recombines TRBV29-1 with TRBJ2-3; D perhaps matches TRBD2 (6 bases). With 5 bases removed from V and 6 bases from J, the gap between germline ends came to 18 bases. The CDR3 is made up of 14 amino acids. Germline V gives CDR1 SQVTM, CDR2 ANQGSEA. CDR3 residues: CSVQEAGPSDTQYF. For the CDR3, the DNA is TGCAGCGTTCAGGAAGCGGGTCCCAGCGATACGCAGTATTTT.

This clone was seen just once. J is TRBJ2-7 and V is TRBV7-8, with D tentatively TRBD1 (5 bases). Trimming stripped 8 bases from V and 7 bases from J, with 12 bases between. The germline CDR1 and CDR2 sequences are SGHVS and FQNEAQ. CDR3 length equals 11 residues. CDR3 region: CASADQGEQYF. The CDR3 DNA follows: TGTGCCAGCGCTGACCAGGGTGAGCAGTACTTC. The whole variable domain, filled in from reference TRBV7-8 and TRBJ2-7, reads GAGVSQSPRYKVAKRGQDVALRCDPISGHVSLFWYQQALGQGPEFLTYFQNEAQLDKSGLPSDRFFAERPEGSVSTLKIQRTQQEDSAVYLCASADQGEQYFGPGTRLTVT.

This chain joins TRBV10-3 and TRBJ1-2, with a tentative D call TRBD1 (6 bases). The CDR3 length is 16 residues. V was clipped by 3 bases and J by 0 bases, with 14 bases between them. CDR1 is ENHRY and CDR2 is SYGVKD in the germline V gene. CDR3 coding DNA: TGTGCCATCAGTGATAACGAGAGGACAGCTAACTATGGCTACACCTTC. This encodes CAISDNERTANYGYTF.

The J gene is TRBJ1-1, the V gene TRBV5-5; 7 nucleotides agree with TRBD1. Looked up from germline, CDR1 is SGHKS and CDR2 is YYEKEE (reference sequence). The CDR3 has 14 amino acids. After removal of 7 bases from V and 6 bases from J, the junction contained 12 bases not matched to a gene. The CDR3 is CASRSQTGIPEAFF. The DNA for the CDR3 is TGTGCCAGCCGAAGCCAGACAGGGATCCCTGAAGCTTTCTTT.

The V call is TRBV5-6, the J call TRBJ2-1, with a possible D match to TRBD2 (6 bases). Trimming cost V 0 bases and J 6 bases, with 16 bases left between them. This CDR3 is built from 16 residues. Germline loops: CDR1 SGHDT, CDR2 YYEEEE. The DNA for the CDR3 is TGTGCCAGCAGCTTGGTCAGAAGGCGGGACCGCAATGAGCAGTTCTTC. Protein sequence: CASSLVRRRDRNEQFF.